Listed below are T cell receptor beta chains from one sample, sequenced in a study of blood T cells in healthy people across ages. TCRdb re-called the 5' RACE reads through MiXCR, storing one row per CDR3 protein. The data hold about 1,400,000 distinct CDR3 sequences, with around 59% observed a single time. Sequencing was performed on blood. Receptors were obtained from a man between 18 and 29 years old in good health. Both conserved end residues are part of each CDR3. D genes are given only for firm matches. Only some rows state a clone size, as once, few, many or a class for expanded clones.

d_call: NA
j_call: TRBJ2-7
clone_size: NA
cdr3_length: 11
v_call: TRBV29-1
cdr3_aa: CSVVKGDEQYF
cdr3_nt: TGCAGCGTTGTAAAGGGGGACGAGCAGTACTTC

d_call: NA
j_call: TRBJ1-2
clone_size: NA
cdr3_length: 13
v_call: TRBV4-3
cdr3_aa: CASSQGKSDGYTF
cdr3_nt: TGCGCCAGCAGCCAAGGGAAGAGCGATGGCTACACCTTC

d_call: TRBD2
j_call: TRBJ2-3
clone_size: few
cdr3_length: 15
v_call: TRBV7-2
cdr3_aa: CASSPGLAETDTQYF
cdr3_nt: TGTGCCAGCAGCCCGGGACTAGCGGAGACAGATACGCAGTATTTT

d_call: NA
j_call: TRBJ2-3
clone_size: NA
cdr3_length: 15
v_call: TRBV5-4
cdr3_aa: CASSEVGRRTDTQYF
cdr3_nt: TGTGCCAGCAGTGAAGTCGGGCGGCGCACAGATACGCAGTATTTT

d_call: TRBD2
j_call: TRBJ2-3
clone_size: NA
cdr3_length: 18
v_call: TRBV20-1
cdr3_aa: CSASSVSGGPPTTDTQYF
cdr3_nt: TGCAGTGCTAGTAGTGTCAGCGGGGGGCCCCCCACCACAGATACGCAGTATTTT

d_call: NA
j_call: TRBJ2-1
clone_size: NA
cdr3_length: 13
v_call: TRBV27
cdr3_aa: CASSLSQGLKRFF
cdr3_nt: TGTGCCAGCAGTTTATCACAGGGTCTTAAGCGGTTCTTC

d_call: NA
j_call: TRBJ1-2
clone_size: once
cdr3_length: 13
v_call: TRBV20-1
cdr3_aa: CSAIASDDYGYTF
cdr3_nt: TGCAGTGCTATCGCCAGTGACGACTATGGCTACACCTTC

d_call: TRBD2
j_call: TRBJ2-1
clone_size: few
cdr3_length: 15
v_call: TRBV28
cdr3_aa: CASTHASGGQGEQFF
cdr3_nt: TGTGCCAGCACCCATGCTAGCGGGGGGCAGGGTGAGCAGTTCTTC

d_call: NA
j_call: TRBJ1-2
clone_size: NA
cdr3_length: 14
v_call: TRBV30
cdr3_aa: CAWSVLGRAYGYTF
cdr3_nt: TGTGCCTGGAGTGTACTGGGCAGGGCCTATGGCTACACCTTC

d_call: NA
j_call: TRBJ2-1
clone_size: once
cdr3_length: 17
v_call: TRBV10-3
cdr3_aa: CAISVELWGGGRNEQFF
cdr3_nt: TGTGCCATCAGTGTCGAGTTATGGGGAGGGGGCAGAAATGAGCAGTTCTTC

d_call: NA
j_call: TRBJ1-2
clone_size: many
cdr3_length: 13
v_call: TRBV11-1
cdr3_aa: CASSSDNNYGYTF
cdr3_nt: TGTGCCAGCAGCTCGGACAATAACTATGGCTACACCTTC

d_call: NA
j_call: TRBJ2-4
clone_size: few
cdr3_length: 13
v_call: TRBV4-3
cdr3_aa: CASSQGWGAGQYF
cdr3_nt: TGCGCCAGCAGCCAAGGGTGGGGGGCTGGGCAGTACTTC

d_call: TRBD2
j_call: TRBJ2-3
clone_size: NA
cdr3_length: 15
v_call: TRBV5-1
cdr3_aa: CASSLRGGGADTQYF
cdr3_nt: TGCGCCAGCAGCCTCCGCGGGGGTGGTGCAGATACGCAGTATTTT

d_call: NA
j_call: TRBJ2-5
clone_size: few
cdr3_length: 13
v_call: TRBV2
cdr3_aa: CATRKTLQETQYF
cdr3_nt: TGTGCCACTCGGAAAACCCTTCAAGAGACCCAGTACTTC

d_call: NA
j_call: TRBJ2-3
clone_size: NA
cdr3_length: 13
v_call: TRBV20-1
cdr3_aa: CSAELTETDTQYF
cdr3_nt: TGCAGTGCTGAACTAACTGAGACAGATACGCAGTATTTT

d_call: TRBD2
j_call: TRBJ2-1
clone_size: NA
cdr3_length: 17
v_call: TRBV27
cdr3_aa: CASSPTSGRAGYNEQFF
cdr3_nt: TGTGCCAGCAGCCCGACTAGCGGGAGGGCCGGGTACAATGAGCAGTTCTTC

d_call: NA
j_call: TRBJ1-1
clone_size: NA
cdr3_length: 13
v_call: TRBV20-1
cdr3_aa: CSARPRGGTEAFF
cdr3_nt: TGCAGTGCTAGACCTCGGGGCGGCACTGAAGCTTTCTTT